Shown below are 17 T cell receptor beta chains from a single sample sequenced in a study of molecular identifiers for immune sequencing clone quantification. One entry per CDR3 protein, called by TCRdb with MiXCR from the PCR reads. The data hold approximately 590,000 distinct CDR3 sequences, with 25% observed a single time. The sequenced material came from naive CD8+ T cells from blood, with Jurkat cell RNA spiked in. The sample's subset: FACS-sorted CD8+CD4-CCR7+CD45RA+ naive T cells. The receptors were gathered from a human donor in good health. Some libraries in this study had Jurkat cell RNA spiked in.

CDR3 DNA: TGTGCCAGCAGCACCGGGACTAGCGGGATAGGCGGGGAGCTGTTTTTT. Residues: CASSTGTSGIGGELFF. The gene calls are TRBV9 and TRBJ2-2; 13 bases agree with TRBD2. CDR1 is SGDLS, CDR2 YYNGEE, per germline. The CDR3 sequence is 16 residues long. V lost 4 bases, J lost 7 bases, and 7 bases stayed unmatched.

This clonotype was recorded at least ten times. The CDR3 DNA reads as TGTGCCAGCAGTTATGTACTGTCCAGCGGGATAGGAGAGACCCAGTACTTC. Amino acids: CASSYVLSSGIGETQYF. The V gene is TRBV6-2 or TRBV6-3, the J gene TRBJ2-5, with 7 bases lining up with TRBD2. Germline V gene data show CDR1 as MNHEY and CDR2 as SVGEGT. The junction had 14 bases not matched to a gene; V was cut back by 3 bases and J by 4 bases. This CDR3 region has 17 residues.

J is TRBJ2-2 and V is TRBV6-5; D is undetermined. The V gene's germline CDR1 is MNHEY and CDR2 SVGAGI. This CDR3 has 14 residues. V lost 4 bases to trimming and J lost 5 bases, with 11 bases between them. The CDR3 coding sequence is TGTGCCAGCAGTTCTAGACCTCTTACCGGGGAGCTGTTTTTT. This translates into CASSSRPLTGELFF.

This clonotype was recorded at least ten times. The rearrangement links TRBV4-3 to TRBJ1-4, with TRBD1 matching 8 bases. This CDR3 region has 17 residues. V lost 0 bases, J lost 0 bases, and 3 bases stayed unmatched. CDR1 and CDR2 from the germline V gene are LGHNA and YSLEER. CDR3 sequence reads: CASSQDSQGATNEKLFF. The CDR3 DNA reads TGCGCCAGCAGCCAAGATTCACAGGGGGCAACTAATGAAAAACTGTTTTTT.

With regard to this clonotype: A single base separates this from a much larger clone, so it may be a read error. The genes are TRBV28 and TRBJ2-7; D is perhaps TRBD1 (5 bases). The CDR3 runs to 17 residues. Germline V gene data show CDR1 as MDHEN and CDR2 as SYDVKM. Between the trimmed V and J ends, which lost 3 bases and 3 bases, there was a span of 21 bases. In DNA, the CDR3 is TGTGCCAGCAGTTTTGTTAGGGGCCCACGAATAAACTACGAGCAGTACTTC. It is translated as CASSFVRGPRINYEQYF.

This clonotype was detected many times. The chain joins TRBV7-9 to TRBJ1-3, with a tentative D call TRBD1 (5 bases). Per the germline V gene, CDR1 is SEHNR and CDR2 is FQNEAQ (reference sequence). The length of the CDR3 is 17 residues. Deletions cut 4 bases from V and 0 bases from J, with 16 bases between. Here the CDR3 DNA reads TGTGCCAGCAGCTCGCCGACTCCAGGGCTCTCTGGAAACACCATATATTTT. This sequence encodes CASSSPTPGLSGNTIYF.

This clonotype was seen only a few times. The gene calls are TRBV6-5 and TRBJ2-7; D call uncertain. Trimming shortened V by 8 bases and J by 2 bases, and 13 bases separated the two germline ends. The CDR3 spans 13 residues. Germline V gene sequence: CDR1 MNHEY, CDR2 SVGAGI. The CDR3 DNA sequence: TGTGCCAGCGGTCTAGGCAAGACCTACGAGCAGTACTTC. Residues: CASGLGKTYEQYF.

This clonotype was detected many times. The V gene is TRBV6-2 or TRBV6-3, the J gene TRBJ1-5; D unresolved. The CDR3 spans 13 residues. V lost 7 bases to trimming and J lost 6 bases, with 13 bases between them. Germline lookup yields CDR1 MNHEY and CDR2 SVGEGT. CDR3 sequence (DNA): TGTGCCAGCACCCCCGGAGGGTTTCAGCCCCAGCATTTT. It is translated as CASTPGGFQPQHF.

The chain has TRBV5-8 and TRBJ2-7; a weak D match, TRBD2 (5 bases). Trimming took 2 bases from V and 4 from J, leaving 10 bases between them. Per germline, CDR1 SGHTS and CDR2 YDEGEE. CDR3 size: 13 residues. Here the CDR3 reads CASSFYGEYEQYF. The CDR3 DNA is TGTGCCAGCAGCTTTTATGGGGAGTACGAGCAGTACTTC.

CDR3 DNA: TGCGCCAGCAGCCAGACCCCGGGGGCGGGTAGCTCCTACGAGCAGTACTTC. It is translated as CASSQTPGAGSSYEQYF. The genes are TRBV4-3 and TRBJ2-7; either TRBD1 or TRBD2 may supply D (6 bases each). CDR3 size: 17 residues. The germline gives CDR1 LGHNA, CDR2 YSLEER. V was pared by 3 bases and J by 0 bases, with 18 bases between.

Many counts were recorded for this clonotype. The chain recombines TRBV12-3 or TRBV12-4 with TRBJ1-5; 7 positions agree with TRBD1. Losses at the gene ends were 5 bases for V and 9 bases for J; bases not matched to a gene: 13. The CDR3 extends over 15 amino acids. The CDR3 sequence is CASSTVNQGGPPQHF. CDR3 sequence (DNA): TGTGCCAGCAGTACGGTAAACCAGGGGGGGCCGCCCCAGCATTTT.

The chain uses TRBV6-2 or TRBV6-3 and TRBJ2-5; a weak D match, TRBD1 (6 bases). The CDR3 spans 20 residues. The germline V and J ends were trimmed by 0 bases and 5 bases, with 28 bases remaining between them. Germline V lookup: CDR1 MNHEY, CDR2 SVGEGT. The CDR3 loop reads CASSYSLTTPSWTARETQYF. CDR3 coding DNA: TGTGCCAGCAGTTACTCGTTAACAACCCCCTCATGGACAGCCCGGGAGACCCAGTACTTC.

Comment on this clonotype: A much larger clone is a single base away; this may be a read error. This chain connects TRBV4-1 to TRBJ2-7; possible D gene TRBD2, 6 bases. Germline V gene data show CDR1 as MGHRA and CDR2 as YSYEKL. The CDR3 sequence is 15 residues long. CDR3 sequence reads: CACSQALALNYEQYF. The CDR3 nucleotides read TGCGCCTGCAGCCAAGCCCTAGCGCTTAACTACGAGCAGTACTTC.

A few counts support this clonotype. The genes are TRBV7-9 and TRBJ2-5, with 10 bases aligning to TRBD2. Germline values: CDR1 SEHNR, CDR2 FQNEAQ (reference sequence). The junction had 10 bases not matched to a gene; V was cut back by 4 bases and J by 5 bases. The length of the CDR3 is 16 residues. The chain's CDR3 is CASSSTSGAEGETQYF. The CDR3 DNA sequence: TGTGCCAGCAGCTCAACTAGCGGGGCAGAGGGGGAGACCCAGTACTTC.

With respect to this clonotype: Relative to the germline gene, one junction end is altered; a read error may explain this. As DNA, the CDR3 is TGTGCCGGCAGCTTATGGGGGAATAGCAATCAGCCCCAGCATTTT. It specifies CAGSLWGNSNQPQHF. The chain employs TRBV7-2 and TRBJ1-5; tentatively, D is TRBD1 (5 bases). Germline lookup yields CDR1 SGHTA and CDR2 FQGNSA. The CDR3 runs to 15 residues.

Remarks on this clonotype: A junction end diverges from the germline sequence, so it may reflect a read error. The CDR3 sequence: CDWSVLATGNTIYF. In DNA, the CDR3 is TGTGACTGGAGTGTATTGGCGACTGGAAACACCATATATTTT. J is TRBJ1-3 and V is TRBV30; D gene unclear. This CDR3 has 14 amino acids. Germline V gene sequence: CDR1 GTSNPN, CDR2 SVGIG (reference sequence).

This clonotype was counted only a few times. The chain couples TRBV9 to TRBJ2-7, with TRBD2 as a possible D gene (6 bases). The V gene's germline CDR1 is SGDLS and CDR2 YYNGEE. The CDR3 loop spans 15 amino acids. Trimming stripped 0 bases from V and 4 bases from J, with 14 bases between. The CDR3: CASSVAEGTSYEQYF. The CDR3 DNA is TGTGCCAGCAGCGTAGCTGAGGGGACTTCGTACGAGCAGTACTTC.